The clone carrying this TCR beta chain occurred a few times. The antigen is undetermined. Treatment given: oral pan-JAK inhibitor, 5-10 mg twice daily. V lost 6 bases, J lost 5 bases, and 13 bases lay in between. The CDR3 has 13 amino acids. Germline CDR1 reads SNHLY; CDR2 reads FYNNEI. Reverse transcription of extracted RNA yielded cDNA, which provided the sequencing template. Only in-frame clones appear in the TCRdb table, and some are missing; sequencing was by immunoSEQ multiplex PCR. The sample yields about 210,000 clones, around two fifths seen once. This specimen comes from a study of CD8+ T cells in alopecia areata. Looking at the study overall: In an open-label trial, patients got 5 to 10 mg tofacitinib twice daily.

The study, taken as a whole, reports: During tofacitinib treatment, many expanded lesional clones remained in scalp and blood.

This specimen consisted of CD4+ T cells sorted from blood, obtained around week 37, from a patient treated with tofacitinib. The TCR sequence derives from a human donor with alopecia areata. V usage is TRBV2 and J usage is TRBJ1-1, with D possibly matching TRBD1 (6 bases). The CDR3 loop reads CASRTGMRTEAFF. In nucleotides, the CDR3 is TGTGCCAGCAGAACAGGGATGAGGACTGAAGCTTTCTTT.